The 23 T cell receptor beta chains listed next were all sequenced from one sample in a study of shared clonotypes between healthy human individuals. Clones were sequenced by immunoSEQ multiplex PCR, and TCRdb holds only the in-frame ones, with some missing. Of some 740,000 clones detected, 90% to 95% appear once; the ten largest clones hold less than 25%. The naive CD8 fraction comprised CD45RO-negative cells positively selected for CCR7 and excluded terminally differentiated effector memory CD45RA+ cells. The sequenced sample consisted of naive CD8+ T cells sorted from blood. The receptors here all came from a man aged 25-40 years in good health.

This chain links TRBV10-3 with TRBJ2-1; 11 bases are a match to TRBD2. Germline CDR1 and CDR2: ENHRY and SYGVKD. The CDR3 length is 20 residues. With V trimmed by 2 bases and J by 0 bases, 12 bases remained unmatched. CDR3 sequence: CAISEKLAGDSSSSYNEQFF. The DNA for the CDR3 is TGTGCCATCAGTGAGAAACTAGCGGGAGACTCGTCAAGCTCCTACAATGAGCAGTTCTTC.

The chain is built from TRBV27 and TRBJ1-1, with D perhaps TRBD1 (5 bases). The CDR3 is made up of 14 amino acids. Trimming took 5 bases from V and 10 from J, leaving 20 bases between them. Per the germline V gene, CDR1 is MNHEY and CDR2 is SMNVEV (reference sequence). The CDR3 sequence is CASSQHTGPISAFF. CDR3 nucleotide sequence: TGTGCCAGCAGTCAACATACAGGACCTATATCAGCTTTCTTT.

The rearrangement links TRBV2 to TRBJ2-1; TRBD2 might be the D (5 bases). There are 11 residues in the CDR3. Germline V gene data show CDR1 as SNHLY and CDR2 as FYNNEI. Trimming took off 7 bases at V and 8 bases at J, with 9 bases between the two ends. CDR3 in DNA: TGTGCCAGCACTTCGGGGTATGAGCAGTTCTTC. This codes for CASTSGYEQFF.

V is TRBV6-1 and J is TRBJ2-4, with D uncertain. This CDR3 contains 16 residues. CDR1 and CDR2 (germline): MNHNS, SASEGT. The V end was cut by 1 base, the J end by 0 bases, with 10 bases between. This CDR3 reads CASSEVVTLAKNIQYF. The CDR3 region has the DNA TGTGCCAGCAGTGAAGTGGTTACCCTAGCCAAAAACATTCAGTACTTC.

V gene TRBV13 combines with J gene TRBJ1-1; D not certain. Germline V gives CDR1 PRHDT, CDR2 FYEKMQ (reference sequence). The CDR3 is made up of 14 amino acids. V was clipped by 0 bases and J by 2 bases, with 7 bases between them. CDR3 sequence (DNA): TGTGCCAGCAGCTTAGGCCACTTAAACACTGAAGCTTTCTTT. Amino acids: CASSLGHLNTEAFF.

The chain combines TRBV6-1 with TRBJ2-5; 9 bases map to TRBD1. This CDR3 comprises 16 residues. V shed 3 bases and J 4 bases; nucleotides not matched to a gene: 9. Germline V gene lookup returns CDR1 MNHNS and CDR2 SASEGT. CDR3 nucleotide sequence: TGTGCCAGCAGTGAGCCCTCCGGACAGGGGAGAGAGACCCAGTACTTC. Its protein product is CASSEPSGQGRETQYF.

The V call is TRBV11-3, the J call TRBJ2-1; maybe TRBD2 (6 bases). V lost 0 bases to trimming and J lost 5 bases, with 17 bases between them. Germline V lookup: CDR1 SGHNT, CDR2 YENEEA. The CDR3 is made up of 17 amino acids. CDR3 in DNA: TGTGCCAGCAGCTTAGATCTGGGACTGGCTAGCCACAATGAGCAGTTCTTC. Translation: CASSLDLGLASHNEQFF.

Written as DNA, the CDR3 is TGTGCCAGCAGCTTAGCGCGTAGGGCGGATTTTGATACGCAGTATTTT. Translated: CASSLARRADFDTQYF. This chain joins TRBV7-6 and TRBJ2-3; D not resolved. This CDR3 region has 16 residues. The germline V gene has CDR1 SGHVS and CDR2 FNYEAQ. The V gene lost 0 bases and the J gene lost 6 bases, with 16 bases spanning the gap.

The rearrangement joins TRBV4-1 to TRBJ2-2; 8 nucleotides align to TRBD1. In germline, CDR1 is MGHRA, CDR2 YSYEKL. V lost 0 bases and J lost 6; bases outside the gene matches: 6. There are 16 residues in the CDR3. The CDR3 region has the DNA TGCGCCAGCAGCCAAGAGTCGCAGGGGGCGGCCGGGGAGCTGTTTTTT. It is translated as CASSQESQGAAGELFF.

The table lists this clone with a few counts. The sample has other DNA sequences that encode this CDR3 too. The chain links TRBV27 to TRBJ2-7; D remains unclear. This CDR3 spans 11 amino acids. V lost 3 bases, J lost 5 bases, and 5 bases lay in between. Germline V CDR1 and CDR2: MNHEY, SMNVEV (reference sequence). Here the CDR3 DNA reads TGTGCCAGCAGTTTGGGGAACGAGCAGTACTTC. Translating it yields CASSLGNEQYF.

The chain employs TRBV6-6 and TRBJ1-2, with 7 positions matching TRBD1. CDR3 length: 13 residues. The trim removed 6 bases at V and 8 bases at J, leaving 9 bases unmatched. Looked up from germline, CDR1 is MNHNY and CDR2 is SVGAGI (reference sequence). The CDR3, as DNA: TGTGCCAGCAGCCGGGACAGTTCTGTGGGCTACACCTTC. Encoded protein: CASSRDSSVGYTF.

This clone was detected a few times. The chain employs TRBV6-1 and TRBJ2-7; D might be TRBD1 or TRBD2, each matching 6 bases. Trimming removed 6 bases at V and 7 bases at J, with 13 bases between. CDR3 length: 12 residues. Per the germline V gene, CDR1 is MNHNS and CDR2 is SASEGT. The CDR3 protein is CASRWGAGEQYF. The CDR3 DNA follows: TGTGCCAGCAGATGGGGGGCTGGGGAGCAGTACTTC.

V gene TRBV7-2 combines with J gene TRBJ2-2, with TRBD2 identical over 13 bases. From germline, CDR1 is SGHTA and CDR2 FQGNSA. The CDR3 covers 16 residues. The V gene end was trimmed by 5 bases and the J gene end by 4 bases; junction bases not matched to a gene: 4. The CDR3 reads CASSKTSGRTTGELFF. For the CDR3, the DNA is TGTGCCAGCAGCAAGACTAGCGGGAGGACCACCGGGGAGCTGTTTTTT. Supplemented by reference TRBV7-2 and TRBJ2-2, the full variable domain reads GAGVSQSPSNKVTEKGKDVELRCDPISGHTALYWYRQSLGQGLEFLIYFQGNSAPDKSGLPSDRFSAERTGGSVSTLTIQRTQQEDSAVYLCASSKTSGRTTGELFFGEGSRLTVL.

This sequence joins TRBV5-1 and TRBJ1-2; 8 bases map to TRBD1. Trimming at V came to 4 bases and at J to 2 bases, leaving 1 base not matched to a gene. CDR3 length: 13 amino acids. Germline values: CDR1 SGHRS, CDR2 YFSETQ. The CDR3: CASSNRGNYGYTF. CDR3 nucleotides: TGCGCCAGCAGCAACAGGGGGAACTATGGCTACACCTTC.

This chain links TRBV11-2 with TRBJ2-1, with 8 bases identical to TRBD2. The CDR3 is 16 amino acids. V lost 2 bases, J lost 0 bases, and 3 bases stayed unmatched. Per germline, CDR1 SGHAT and CDR2 FQNNGV. The CDR3 loop is CASSLKSGSSYNEQFF. In DNA, the CDR3 is TGTGCCAGCAGCTTAAAGAGCGGGAGCTCCTACAATGAGCAGTTCTTC.

Only one count was recorded for this clone. This chain uses TRBV18 with TRBJ2-1; D is possibly TRBD2 (5 bases). This CDR3 has 14 amino acids. Germline V gene lookup returns CDR1 KGHSH and CDR2 LQKENI. The V and J ends lost 4 bases and 8 bases respectively, with 15 bases between them. CDR3 sequence reads: CASSHRTSPHEQFF. The CDR3 nucleotides read TGTGCCAGCTCACACCGGACTTCTCCCCATGAGCAGTTCTTC.

The chain links TRBV19 to TRBJ2-6; no firm D call. CDR1 is LNHDA, CDR2 SQIVND, per germline (reference sequence). The CDR3 is made up of 18 amino acids. V lost 7 bases, J lost 0 bases, and 19 bases lay in between. Here the CDR3 reads CASTHKVASSSGANVLTF. In DNA, the CDR3 is TGTGCCAGTACCCACAAGGTAGCCAGTAGCTCTGGGGCCAACGTCCTGACTTTC.

As DNA, the CDR3 is TGTGCCAGCAGTGAACTGCGGACAACAACTAATGAAAAACTGTTTTTT. Translating it yields CASSELRTTTNEKLFF. The rearrangement uses TRBV2 and TRBJ1-4, with D possibly being TRBD1 (5 bases). Germline CDR1 SNHLY, CDR2 FYNNEI. Trimming cost V 2 bases and J 0 bases, with 10 bases left between them. The CDR3 totals 16 residues.

The V and J genes are TRBV19 and TRBJ2-2, with 7 bases matching TRBD2. V shed 9 bases and J 3 bases; nucleotides not matched to a gene: 7. CDR3 length equals 14 residues. Germline CDR1 LNHDA, CDR2 SQIVND (reference sequence). In DNA, the CDR3 is TGTGCCAGCCGCCGGGGGGTGTACACCGGGGAGCTGTTTTTT. Translation gives CASRRGVYTGELFF.

CDR3 in DNA: TGTGCCAGCAGCTCCGAGACTAGCGGGAGTCCCTACGAGCAGTACTTC. Protein product: CASSSETSGSPYEQYF. The genes are TRBV9 and TRBJ2-7, with 12 bases matching TRBD2. The CDR3 loop spans 16 amino acids. After removal of 4 bases from V and 2 bases from J, the junction contained 7 bases not matched to a gene. The germline gives CDR1 SGDLS, CDR2 YYNGEE. Supplemented by reference TRBV9 and TRBJ2-7, the full variable domain reads DSGVTQTPKHLITATGQRVTLRCSPRSGDLSVYWYQQSLDQGLQFLIQYYNGEERAKGNILERFSAQQFPDLHSELNLSSLELGDSALYFCASSSETSGSPYEQYFGPGTRLTVT.

This clone was seen once. The chain combines TRBV29-1 with TRBJ1-1; possibly TRBD1 for D (5 bases). The germline V gene encodes CDR1 SQVTM and CDR2 ANQGSEA. The CDR3 runs 13 residues. V lost 6 bases, J lost 5 bases, and 16 bases lay in between. The CDR3 is CSVEPPGHTEAFF. CDR3 coding DNA: TGCAGCGTCGAACCTCCAGGGCATACTGAAGCTTTCTTT.

The V gene is TRBV7-6, the J gene TRBJ2-1; 8 bases line up with TRBD2. CDR1 and CDR2 (germline): SGHVS, FNYEAQ. The ends lost 3 bases at V and 7 bases at J; junction bases unmatched: 17. The CDR3 totals 18 residues. CDR3 region: CASSFGYLAGPLRNEQFF. The CDR3 DNA follows: TGTGCCAGCAGCTTCGGGTATTTAGCGGGGCCCCTGAGGAATGAGCAGTTCTTC.

The chain uses TRBV5-4 and TRBJ2-5, with 8 bases that match TRBD2. Trimming removed 4 bases from V and 5 bases from J; junction bases left unmatched: 4. The CDR3 sequence is 13 residues long. Germline V gene data show CDR1 as SGHNT and CDR2 as YYREEE (reference sequence). CDR3 sequence reads: CASSRGGVETQYF. CDR3 sequence (DNA): TGTGCCAGCAGCCGGGGGGGGGTTGAGACCCAGTACTTC.